The 8 T cell receptor beta chains given below trace back to one sample, sequenced in a study of beta chain features in type 1 diabetes. For these TCRs, the target antigens are not known. Of the isolated RNA, all was reverse transcribed, and so the sequenced material was expressed TCRB transcripts. TCRdb's copy holds only in-frame clones and misses some; the assay was immunoSEQ multiplex PCR. The sample holds hundreds of thousands of clones, around 15% seen once. Notes on the study in general: People with Type 1 diabetes carried modestly yet significantly shorter TCRB CDR3s in all four CD4+ subsets.

Sequencing used naive CD4+ T cells from blood. These receptors were collected from a man between 18 and 29 years old with type 1 diabetes.

This clone was seen more than once but under ten times. The chain has TRBV10-3 and TRBJ1-4; D gene ambiguous. Trimming cost V 10 bases and J 3 bases, with 21 bases left between them. This CDR3 is 16 amino acids long. Germline values: CDR1 ENHRY, CDR2 SYGVKD. This CDR3 is CATRPTHGGPNEKLFF. The CDR3 region has the DNA TGTGCCACCCGCCCGACCCACGGAGGGCCTAATGAAAAACTGTTTTTT.

This rearrangement joins TRBV2 to TRBJ2-5; D not resolved. The germline CDR1 and CDR2 sequences are SNHLY and FYNNEI. The CDR3 extends over 13 amino acids. V dropped 3 bases and J dropped 0 bases, with 5 bases sitting between them. Here the CDR3 reads CASSDRYQETQYF. Written as DNA, the CDR3 is TGTGCCAGCAGTGATCGGTACCAAGAGACCCAGTACTTC.

V gene TRBV5-1 combines with J gene TRBJ2-5; the D gene is possibly TRBD2 (5 bases). There are 13 residues in the CDR3. The germline V gene encodes CDR1 SGHRS and CDR2 YFSETQ. V lost 0 bases and J 6 bases, leaving 9 bases between the germline ends. CDR3 loop: CASSLADGKTQYF. In DNA form, the CDR3 reads TGCGCCAGCAGCTTGGCGGACGGGAAGACCCAGTACTTC.

In this sample, this clone turned up a few times. The chain joins TRBV7-6 to TRBJ1-4, with D hard to call. With 7 bases removed from V and 0 bases from J, the gap between germline ends came to 15 bases. This CDR3 contains 16 residues. Germline CDR1 is SGHVS and CDR2 is FNYEAQ. This chain's CDR3 is CASTRTALPTNEKLFF. The CDR3 DNA is TGTGCCAGCACTAGGACCGCGCTCCCAACTAATGAAAAACTGTTTTTT.

This clone was counted a few times. V gene TRBV10-3 combines with J gene TRBJ1-5; perhaps TRBD1 as D (5 bases). The CDR3 loop spans 13 amino acids. Trimming cost V 5 bases and J 4 bases, with 9 bases left between them. Germline CDR1 reads ENHRY; CDR2 reads SYGVKD. The CDR3, as DNA: TGTGCCATCAGTTGGGACGAAAATCAGCCCCAGCATTTT. Translating gives CAISWDENQPQHF.

The J gene is TRBJ1-1, the V gene TRBV9, with unresolved D. This CDR3 is 12 amino acids long. CDR1 is SGDLS and CDR2 is YYNGEE in the germline V gene. The V gene lost 0 bases and the J gene lost 4 bases, with 4 bases spanning the gap. Written as DNA, the CDR3 is TGTGCCAGCAGCGTAGATGGCACTGAAGCTTTCTTT. It yields the protein CASSVDGTEAFF.

The chain combines TRBV13 with TRBJ2-1, with D possibly matching TRBD2 (5 bases). CDR3 length: 20 amino acids. V dropped 4 bases and J dropped 1 base, with 26 bases sitting between them. Per germline, CDR1 PRHDT and CDR2 FYEKMQ (reference sequence). CDR3 sequence: CASSSGRGSTGVGSYNEQFF. The CDR3 bases are TGTGCCAGCAGCTCCGGCCGTGGCTCCACCGGGGTGGGTTCCTACAATGAGCAGTTCTTC.

V is TRBV29-1 and J is TRBJ2-7, with D unclear. CDR3 size: 12 residues. CDR1 is SQVTM, CDR2 ANQGSEA, per germline. V lost 7 bases, J lost 1 base, and 11 bases lay in between. The CDR3 loop reads CSAWLVSYEQYF. The CDR3 DNA sequence: TGCAGCGCCTGGCTGGTTTCCTACGAGCAGTACTTC.